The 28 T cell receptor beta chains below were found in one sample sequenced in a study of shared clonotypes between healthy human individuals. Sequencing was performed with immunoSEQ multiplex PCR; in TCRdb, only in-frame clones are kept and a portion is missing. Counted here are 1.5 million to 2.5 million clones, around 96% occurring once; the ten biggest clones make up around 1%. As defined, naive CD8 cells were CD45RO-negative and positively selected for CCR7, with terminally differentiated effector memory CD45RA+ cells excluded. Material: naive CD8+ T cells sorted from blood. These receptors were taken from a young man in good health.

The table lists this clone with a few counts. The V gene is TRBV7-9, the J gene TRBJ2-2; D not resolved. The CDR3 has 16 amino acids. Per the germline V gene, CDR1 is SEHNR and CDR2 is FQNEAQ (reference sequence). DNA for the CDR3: TGTGCAATAATTCCGGCACTCCTGCCGTGGACCGGGGAGCTGTTTTTT. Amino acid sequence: CAIIPALLPWTGELFF.

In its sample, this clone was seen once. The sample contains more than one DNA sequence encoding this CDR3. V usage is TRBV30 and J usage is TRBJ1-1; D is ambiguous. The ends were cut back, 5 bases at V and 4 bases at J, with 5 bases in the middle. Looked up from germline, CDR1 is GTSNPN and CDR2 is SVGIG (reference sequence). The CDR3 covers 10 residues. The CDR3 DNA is TGTGCCTGGGCGGGCACTGAAGCTTTCTTT. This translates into CAWAGTEAFF.

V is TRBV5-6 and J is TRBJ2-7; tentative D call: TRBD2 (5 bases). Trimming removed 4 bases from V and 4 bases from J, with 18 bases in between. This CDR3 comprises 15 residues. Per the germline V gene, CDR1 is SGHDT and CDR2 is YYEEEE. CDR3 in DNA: TGTGCCAGCAGCGAAGGGCGGAGGTTCGAATACGAGCAGTACTTC. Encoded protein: CASSEGRRFEYEQYF.

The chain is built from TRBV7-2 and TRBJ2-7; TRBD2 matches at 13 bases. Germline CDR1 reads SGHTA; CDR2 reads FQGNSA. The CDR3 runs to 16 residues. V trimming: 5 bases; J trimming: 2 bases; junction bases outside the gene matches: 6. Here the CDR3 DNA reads TGTGCCAGCAGCCACAGCGGGACTAGCGGGGCCTACGAGCAGTACTTC. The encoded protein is CASSHSGTSGAYEQYF.

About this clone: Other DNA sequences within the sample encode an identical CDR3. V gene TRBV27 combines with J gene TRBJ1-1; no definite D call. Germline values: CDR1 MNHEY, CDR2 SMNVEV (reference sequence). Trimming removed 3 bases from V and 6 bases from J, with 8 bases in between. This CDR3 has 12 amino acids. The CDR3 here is CASSFPGSEAFF. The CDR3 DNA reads TGTGCCAGCAGTTTCCCCGGGTCTGAAGCTTTCTTT.

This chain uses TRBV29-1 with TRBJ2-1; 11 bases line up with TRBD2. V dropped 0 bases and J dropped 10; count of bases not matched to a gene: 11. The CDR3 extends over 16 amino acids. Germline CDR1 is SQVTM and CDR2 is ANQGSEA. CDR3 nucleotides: TGCAGCGTTGAAGATGGTGCCCGACTAGCGGGGATCGAGCAGTTCTTC. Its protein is CSVEDGARLAGIEQFF.

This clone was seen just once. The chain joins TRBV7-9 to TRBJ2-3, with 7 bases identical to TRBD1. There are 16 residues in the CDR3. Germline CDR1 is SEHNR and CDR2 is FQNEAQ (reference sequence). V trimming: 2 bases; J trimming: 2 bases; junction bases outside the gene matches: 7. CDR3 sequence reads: CASSLSSTGLTDTQYF. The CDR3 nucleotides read TGTGCCAGCAGCTTATCATCGACAGGGCTCACAGATACGCAGTATTTT.

In DNA, the CDR3 is TGTGCCAGCAGCTTAATCGGGGGGGCCCGAGAGACCCAGTACTTC. Its protein is CASSLIGGARETQYF. The chain links TRBV7-3 to TRBJ2-5; 8 bases fit TRBD2. This CDR3 has 15 residues. Trimming took 1 base from V and 4 from J; bases not matched to a gene: 5. The germline V gene encodes CDR1 SGHTA and CDR2 FQGTGA.

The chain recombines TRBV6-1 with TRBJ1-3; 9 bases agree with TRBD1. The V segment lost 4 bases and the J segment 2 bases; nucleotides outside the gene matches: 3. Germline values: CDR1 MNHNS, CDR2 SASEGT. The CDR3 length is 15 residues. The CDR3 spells CASSADRGTGNTIYF. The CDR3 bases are TGTGCCAGCAGTGCGGACAGGGGAACTGGAAACACCATATATTTT.

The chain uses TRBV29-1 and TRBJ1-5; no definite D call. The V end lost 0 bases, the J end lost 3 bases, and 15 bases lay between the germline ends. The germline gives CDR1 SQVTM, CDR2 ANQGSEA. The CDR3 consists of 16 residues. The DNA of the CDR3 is TGCAGCGTTGAAGATCTTCTGGCAGGAATCAATCAGCCCCAGCATTTT. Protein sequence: CSVEDLLAGINQPQHF.

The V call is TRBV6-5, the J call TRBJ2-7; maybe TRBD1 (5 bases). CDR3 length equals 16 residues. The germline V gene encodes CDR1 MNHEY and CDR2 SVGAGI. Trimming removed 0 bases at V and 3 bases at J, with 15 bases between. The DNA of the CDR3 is TGTGCCAGCAGTTACTCCCGCCAGGGTGCGAACTACGAGCAGTACTTC. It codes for CASSYSRQGANYEQYF.

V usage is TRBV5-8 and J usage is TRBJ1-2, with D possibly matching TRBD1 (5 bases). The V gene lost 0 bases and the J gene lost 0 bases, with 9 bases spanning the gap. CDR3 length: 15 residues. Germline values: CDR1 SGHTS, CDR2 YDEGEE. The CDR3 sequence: CASSLAEGSNYGYTF. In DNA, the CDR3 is TGTGCCAGCAGCTTGGCGGAGGGGTCTAACTATGGCTACACCTTC.

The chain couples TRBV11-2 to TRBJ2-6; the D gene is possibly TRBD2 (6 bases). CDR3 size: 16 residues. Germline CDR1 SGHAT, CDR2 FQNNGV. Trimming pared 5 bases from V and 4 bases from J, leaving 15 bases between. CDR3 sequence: CASSPSNGRGANVLTF. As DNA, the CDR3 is TGTGCCAGCAGCCCATCAAATGGGAGGGGGGCCAACGTCCTGACTTTC. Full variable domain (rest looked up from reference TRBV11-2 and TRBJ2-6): EAGVAQSPRYKIIEKRQSVAFWCNPISGHATLYWYQQILGQGPKLLIQFQNNGVVDDSQLPKDRFSAERLKGVDSTLKIQPAKLEDSAVYLCASSPSNGRGANVLTFGAGSRLTVL.

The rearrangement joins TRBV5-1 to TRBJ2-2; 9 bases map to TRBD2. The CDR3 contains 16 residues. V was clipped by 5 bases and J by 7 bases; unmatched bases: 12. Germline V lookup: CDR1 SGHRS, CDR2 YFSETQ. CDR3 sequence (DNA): TGCGCCAGCAGTCTTTTCGAGCGGGGGGCGTTCGGGGAGCTGTTTTTT. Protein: CASSLFERGAFGELFF. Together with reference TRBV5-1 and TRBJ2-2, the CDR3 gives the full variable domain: KAGVTQTPRYLIKTRGQQVTLSCSPISGHRSVSWYQQTPGQGLQFLFEYFSETQRNKGNFPGRFSGRQFSNSRSEMNVSTLELGDSALYLCASSLFERGAFGELFFGEGSRLTVL.

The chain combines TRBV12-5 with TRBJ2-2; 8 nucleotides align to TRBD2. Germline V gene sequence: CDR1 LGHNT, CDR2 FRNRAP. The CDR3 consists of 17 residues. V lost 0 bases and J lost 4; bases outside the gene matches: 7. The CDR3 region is CASGLVLGTSFTGELFF. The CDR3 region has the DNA TGTGCTAGTGGTTTGGTACTAGGGACTAGTTTCACCGGGGAGCTGTTTTTT.

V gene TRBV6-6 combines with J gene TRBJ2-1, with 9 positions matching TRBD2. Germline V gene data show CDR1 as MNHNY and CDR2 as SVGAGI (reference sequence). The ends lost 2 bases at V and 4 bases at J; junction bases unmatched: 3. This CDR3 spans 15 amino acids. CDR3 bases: TGTGCCAGCAGTTACATAGCGGGAGCGTACAATGAGCAGTTCTTC. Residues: CASSYIAGAYNEQFF.

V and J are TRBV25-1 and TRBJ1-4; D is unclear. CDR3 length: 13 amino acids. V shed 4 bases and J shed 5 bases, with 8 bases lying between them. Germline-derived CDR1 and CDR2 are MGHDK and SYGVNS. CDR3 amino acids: CASSGGLNEKLFF. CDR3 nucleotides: TGTGCCAGCAGTGGGGGATTGAATGAAAAACTGTTTTTT.

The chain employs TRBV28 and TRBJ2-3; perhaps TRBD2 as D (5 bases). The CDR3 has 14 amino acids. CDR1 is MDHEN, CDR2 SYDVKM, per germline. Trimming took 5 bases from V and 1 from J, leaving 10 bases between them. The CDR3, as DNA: TGTGCCAGCAGTCCCCGGGATCGCACAGATACGCAGTATTTT. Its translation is CASSPRDRTDTQYF.

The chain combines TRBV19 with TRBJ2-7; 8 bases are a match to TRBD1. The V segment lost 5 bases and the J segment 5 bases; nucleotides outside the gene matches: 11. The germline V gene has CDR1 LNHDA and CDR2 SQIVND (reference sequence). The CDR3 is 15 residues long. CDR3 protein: CASSGLRQGRHEQYF. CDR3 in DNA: TGTGCCAGTAGTGGTCTGAGACAGGGGCGCCACGAGCAGTACTTC.

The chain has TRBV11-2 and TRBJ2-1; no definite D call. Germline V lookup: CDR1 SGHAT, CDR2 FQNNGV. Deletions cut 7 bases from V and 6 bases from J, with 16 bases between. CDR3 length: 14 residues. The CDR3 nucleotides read TGTGCCAGCAACCCCGGCGGATGGGGCAATGAGCAGTTCTTC. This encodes CASNPGGWGNEQFF.

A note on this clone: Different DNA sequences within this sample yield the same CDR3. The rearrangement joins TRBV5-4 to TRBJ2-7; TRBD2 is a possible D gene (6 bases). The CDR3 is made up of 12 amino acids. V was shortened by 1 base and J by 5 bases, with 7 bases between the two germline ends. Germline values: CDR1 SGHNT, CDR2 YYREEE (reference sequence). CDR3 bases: TGTGCCAGCAGCTTGACGGGGGACGAGCAGTACTTC. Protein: CASSLTGDEQYF.

The CDR3 here is CASRLAGGPIHEQYF. CDR3 DNA: TGTGCCAGCCGACTAGCGGGAGGGCCTATCCACGAGCAGTACTTC. V gene TRBV5-4 combines with J gene TRBJ2-7; 14 bases line up with TRBD2. CDR3 length: 15 amino acids. V lost 7 bases, J lost 5 bases, and 8 bases stayed unmatched. Germline loops: CDR1 SGHNT, CDR2 YYREEE (reference sequence).

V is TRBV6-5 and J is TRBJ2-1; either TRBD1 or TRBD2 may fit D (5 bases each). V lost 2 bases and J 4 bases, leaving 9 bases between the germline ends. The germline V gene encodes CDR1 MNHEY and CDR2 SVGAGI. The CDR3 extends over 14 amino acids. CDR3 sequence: CASSYVGEYNEQFF. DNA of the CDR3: TGTGCCAGCAGTTACGTGGGGGAGTACAATGAGCAGTTCTTC.

CDR3 residues: CASSPPPGLAVYNEQFF. The DNA of the CDR3 is TGTGCCAGCTCACCACCTCCGGGACTAGCGGTCTACAATGAGCAGTTCTTC. The chain recombines TRBV18 with TRBJ2-1; 11 bases line up with TRBD2. The CDR3 is made up of 17 amino acids. CDR1 KGHSH and CDR2 LQKENI come from the germline V gene. The trim removed 0 bases at V and 3 bases at J, leaving 4 bases unmatched.

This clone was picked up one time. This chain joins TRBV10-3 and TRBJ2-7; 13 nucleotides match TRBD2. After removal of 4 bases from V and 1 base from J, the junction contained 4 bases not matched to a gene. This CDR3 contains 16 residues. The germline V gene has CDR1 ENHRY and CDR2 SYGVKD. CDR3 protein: CAISGPGLAGSYEQYF. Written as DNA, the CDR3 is TGTGCCATCAGTGGACCGGGACTAGCGGGGTCCTACGAGCAGTACTTC.

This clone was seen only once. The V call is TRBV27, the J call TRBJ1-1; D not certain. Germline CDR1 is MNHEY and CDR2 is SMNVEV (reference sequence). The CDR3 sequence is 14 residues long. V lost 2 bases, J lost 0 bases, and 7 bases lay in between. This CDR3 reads CASSLRLLNTEAFF. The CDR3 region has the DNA TGTGCCAGCAGTTTAAGGCTATTGAACACTGAAGCTTTCTTT.

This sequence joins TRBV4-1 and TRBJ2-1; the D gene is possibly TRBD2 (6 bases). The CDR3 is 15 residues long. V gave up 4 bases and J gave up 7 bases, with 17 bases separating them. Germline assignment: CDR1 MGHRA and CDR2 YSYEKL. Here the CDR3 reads CASSPEEGGKNEQFF. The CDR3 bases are TGCGCCAGCAGCCCCGAGGAGGGAGGTAAGAATGAGCAGTTCTTC.

CDR3 sequence reads: CASSLINTDSEQYF. CDR3 DNA: TGTGCCAGCAGCCTCATAAATACCGATTCCGAGCAGTACTTC. The chain uses TRBV27 and TRBJ2-7; D uncertain. The germline CDR1 and CDR2 sequences are MNHEY and SMNVEV (reference sequence). This CDR3 is built from 14 residues. Trimming left V 6 bases short and J 6 bases short, with 18 bases between.